Sequencing of this TCR beta chain was carried out in a study of T-cell reconstitution after alpha-beta-depleted transplantation in children. Unique molecular identifiers featured in how the TCRbeta library was prepared. TCRdb redid the calling of the PCR reads with MiXCR, one entry per CDR3 protein. The sample lists over 200,000 distinct CDR3 sequences; roughly a tenth were seen once. The germline gives CDR1 SGHRS, CDR2 YFSETQ. This CDR3 comprises 13 residues. V was cut by 4 bases and J by 6 bases, with 12 bases left in between. In this sample, this clonotype turned up a few times. The source was PBMCs from the stem cell graft donor, collected from the stem cell graft. The chain has TRBV5-1 and TRBJ2-3, with D hard to call. This receptor was identified in a human donor who donated a stem cell graft to a child with acute lymphoblastic leukemia. CDR3 bases: TGCGCCAGCAGCACCACCTTTTTGGATACGCAGTATTTT. Amino acid sequence: CASSTTFLDTQYF.